The 26 T cell receptor beta chains listed next were all sequenced from one sample in a study of cytomegalovirus exposure and HLA in healthy donors. The study ran its PCR with 60 Vbeta and 13 Jbeta primers. Using immunoSEQ multiplex PCR, the repertoire was profiled, and TCRdb retains in-frame clones only, with some absent. The table lists 130,000 to 150,000 clones, around 80% of them singletons. Sequencing used PBMCs. The receptors come from a young woman in good health and CMV-seronegative.

This rearrangement joins TRBV28 to TRBJ1-1, with 10 bases that match TRBD1. CDR1 is MDHEN, CDR2 SYDVKM, per germline. The trim removed 6 bases at V and 6 bases at J, leaving 7 bases unmatched. The length of the CDR3 is 14 residues. In DNA, the CDR3 is TGTGCCAGCAGATCCGGGACAGGGGAGCCTGAAGCTTTCTTT. Translation: CASRSGTGEPEAFF.

In this sample, this clone turned up once. The gene calls are TRBV30 and TRBJ2-1; the match to TRBD2 covers 13 bases. The trim removed 3 bases at V and 13 bases at J, leaving 9 bases unmatched. Germline CDR1 GTSNPN, CDR2 SVGIG (reference sequence). This CDR3 contains 14 residues. The CDR3 sequence: CAWSWTSGGFGQFF. The CDR3 coding sequence is TGTGCCTGGAGCTGGACTAGCGGGGGCTTTGGACAGTTCTTC.

On this clone itself: No DNA is shown, since the ends of the CDR3 on it are uncertain; the CDR3 is the one TCRdb lists. The J gene is TRBJ1-2, the V gene TRBV9; TRBD1, the table's D call, lacks a check against the DNA. The CDR3 contains 13 residues when both ends are counted. Looked up from germline, CDR1 is SGDLS and CDR2 is YYNGEE. CDR3 sequence: CASSVATGNGYAF.

The genes are TRBV15 and TRBJ2-1; 8 bases align to TRBD2. Germline CDR1 LNHNV, CDR2 YYDKDF (reference sequence). The V gene end was trimmed by 2 bases and the J gene end by 7 bases; junction bases not matched to a gene: 7. There are 15 residues in the CDR3. CDR3 nucleotide sequence: TGTGCCACCAGCAGAATGAGCGGGAGTCGGAATGAGCAGTTCTTC. The encoded protein is CATSRMSGSRNEQFF.

The chain has TRBV11-3 and TRBJ2-1; TRBD2 is a possible D gene (7 bases). The V end lost 4 bases, the J end lost 5 bases, and 18 bases lay between the germline ends. The germline V gene encodes CDR1 SGHNT and CDR2 YENEEA. The CDR3 spans 16 residues. Here the CDR3 reads CASSYSGGGGHNEQFF. The CDR3 DNA is TGTGCCAGCAGCTATTCCGGTGGGGGGGGGCACAATGAGCAGTTCTTC.

This chain joins TRBV5-4 and TRBJ2-3, with 9 nucleotides matching TRBD2. The junction had 6 bases not matched to a gene; V was cut back by 2 bases and J by 2 bases. CDR1 and CDR2 (germline): SGHNT, YYREEE (reference sequence). This CDR3 is 16 amino acids long. CDR3 protein: CASSFLRGGVTDTQYF. The CDR3 nucleotides read TGTGCCAGCAGCTTCCTTCGCGGGGGGGTCACAGATACGCAGTATTTT.

This clone was counted only a few times. The chain is built from TRBV30 and TRBJ2-7, with D perhaps TRBD1 (6 bases). The CDR3 has 13 amino acids. CDR1 and CDR2 from the germline V gene are GTSNPN and SVGIG (reference sequence). V was clipped by 3 bases and J by 3 bases, with 12 bases between them. The CDR3: CAWRQGNVYEQYF. CDR3 coding DNA: TGTGCCTGGAGACAGGGTAATGTCTACGAGCAGTACTTC.

This clone came up a few times. V is TRBV2 and J is TRBJ2-2; the D gene is possibly TRBD1 (5 bases). The length of the CDR3 is 14 residues. Trimming took off 4 bases at V and 5 bases at J, with 11 bases between the two ends. Germline assignment: CDR1 SNHLY and CDR2 FYNNEI. CDR3 coding DNA: TGTGCCAGCAGTGGCTACAGGCTTACCGGGGAGCTGTTTTTT. As protein: CASSGYRLTGELFF.

The genes are TRBV29-1 and TRBJ1-2; 8 positions match TRBD1. Germline CDR1 is SQVTM and CDR2 is ANQGSEA. This CDR3 is 13 amino acids long. J was trimmed by 8 bases and V by 6 bases; bases with no gene match: 11. The CDR3 spells CSVWTGKTRGYTF. In DNA, the CDR3 is TGCAGCGTATGGACAGGGAAAACGAGGGGCTACACCTTC.

The V and J genes are TRBV9 and TRBJ2-7, with TRBD1 matching 9 bases. Germline values: CDR1 SGDLS, CDR2 YYNGEE. Losses at the gene ends were 2 bases for V and 6 bases for J; bases not matched to a gene: 6. CDR3 length: 14 amino acids. In DNA, the CDR3 is TGTGCCAGCAGCGTGGGGACAGGGTCCCCCGAGCAGTACTTC. It translates to CASSVGTGSPEQYF.

The chain is built from TRBV5-4 and TRBJ2-2, with 11 nucleotides matching TRBD2. Germline CDR1 reads SGHNT; CDR2 reads YYREEE (reference sequence). The J segment lost 1 base and the V segment lost 2 bases, leaving 4 bases of the junction unmatched. The CDR3 is 17 residues long. The CDR3 nucleotides read TGTGCCAGCAGCTTTAGCGGGGGGGCCCTGAACACCGGGGAGCTGTTTTTT. Amino acids: CASSFSGGALNTGELFF.

The chain combines TRBV6-4 with TRBJ2-2; 7 bases fit TRBD2. Germline V gene data show CDR1 as MRHNA and CDR2 as SNTAGT. The CDR3 consists of 14 residues. The trim removed 2 bases at V and 7 bases at J, leaving 4 bases unmatched. CDR3 sequence: CASSDGREVGELFF. The CDR3 nucleotides are TGTGCCAGCAGTGACGGCCGGGAGGTCGGGGAGCTGTTTTTT.

This sequence joins TRBV5-4 and TRBJ1-2; D uncertain. Germline lookup yields CDR1 SGHNT and CDR2 YYREEE (reference sequence). V was pared by 4 bases and J by 3 bases, with 16 bases between. The CDR3 sequence is 15 residues long. The CDR3, as DNA: TGTGCCAGCAGCGGGAGCAATTCAAGGGACTATGGCTACACCTTC. The encoded protein is CASSGSNSRDYGYTF. The full variable domain, completed using reference TRBV5-4 and TRBJ1-2, is ETGVTQSPTHLIKTRGQQVTLRCSSQSGHNTVSWYQQALGQGPQFIFQYYREEENGRGNFPPRFSGLQFPNYSSELNVNALELDDSALYLCASSGSNSRDYGYTFGSGTRLTVV.

The chain links TRBV11-2 to TRBJ2-4; D gene ambiguous. V was cut by 1 base and J by 3 bases, with 19 bases left in between. The germline gives CDR1 SGHAT, CDR2 FQNNGV. There are 18 residues in the CDR3. The CDR3 sequence: CASSLGYWVGFDKNIQYF. As DNA, the CDR3 is TGTGCCAGCAGCTTAGGTTACTGGGTCGGGTTCGACAAAAACATTCAGTACTTC.

The rearrangement uses TRBV4-3 and TRBJ2-3; 7 bases align to TRBD1. The V segment lost 0 bases and the J segment 8 bases; nucleotides outside the gene matches: 5. Germline CDR1 is LGHNA and CDR2 is YSLEER. This CDR3 contains 14 residues. The CDR3 DNA sequence: TGCGCCAGCAGCCAAGATAAGGCAGGGGGTACGCAGTATTTT. Translating it yields CASSQDKAGGTQYF.

The chain has TRBV19 and TRBJ2-7, with 9 bases aligning to TRBD1. CDR3 length: 14 amino acids. The germline V gene has CDR1 LNHDA and CDR2 SQIVND (reference sequence). The V segment lost 6 bases and the J segment 5 bases; nucleotides outside the gene matches: 8. DNA for the CDR3: TGTGCCAGTAGCGCCGGGACAGGGAGGGACGAGCAGTACTTC. This translates into CASSAGTGRDEQYF. Looking up the rest from reference TRBV19 and TRBJ2-7 gives the full variable domain: DGGITQSPKYLFRKEGQNVTLSCEQNLNHDAMYWYRQDPGQGLRLIYYSQIVNDFQKGDIAEGYSVSREKKESFPLTVTSAQKNPTAFYLCASSAGTGRDEQYFGPGTRLTVT.

The chain couples TRBV19 to TRBJ2-1, with D perhaps matching TRBD2 (6 bases). The CDR3 totals 14 residues. The V end was cut by 3 bases, the J end by 6 bases, with 12 bases between. The germline V gene encodes CDR1 LNHDA and CDR2 SQIVND (reference sequence). The CDR3 region has the DNA TGTGCCAGTAGTATCCGGGGAGGAATCAATGAGCAGTTCTTC. Its protein product is CASSIRGGINEQFF.

This rearrangement joins TRBV7-9 to TRBJ1-2; 9 bases are a match to TRBD1. CDR1 is SEHNR, CDR2 FQNEAQ, per germline (reference sequence). Trimming at V came to 5 bases and at J to 4 bases, leaving 8 bases not matched to a gene. The CDR3 is made up of 15 amino acids. The CDR3 DNA sequence: TGTGCCAGCAGCGATTGGACAGGGGTTGGCTATGGCTACACCTTC. Its protein is CASSDWTGVGYGYTF.

The chain uses TRBV6-1 and TRBJ1-4; a weak D match, TRBD1 (6 bases). V gave up 0 bases and J gave up 5 bases, with 10 bases separating them. The CDR3 is made up of 15 amino acids. Germline assignment: CDR1 MNHNS and CDR2 SASEGT. This CDR3 reads CASSEADRLNEKLFF. The CDR3 DNA follows: TGTGCCAGCAGTGAAGCCGACAGGTTAAATGAAAAACTGTTTTTT.

The chain couples TRBV19 to TRBJ1-4; D gene unclear. Trimming stripped 2 bases from V and 4 bases from J, with 5 bases between. This CDR3 spans 13 amino acids. Germline V gene data show CDR1 as LNHDA and CDR2 as SQIVND (reference sequence). CDR3 sequence (DNA): TGTGCCAGTAGTATACCGGTTAATGAAAAACTGTTTTTT. Its protein product is CASSIPVNEKLFF.

The V gene is TRBV9, the J gene TRBJ1-4; tentative D call: TRBD1 (5 bases). The CDR3 runs 16 residues. V lost 4 bases and J lost 11, with 24 bases in between. From germline, CDR1 is SGDLS and CDR2 YYNGEE. Written as DNA, the CDR3 is TGTGCCAGCAGCCGGGGGTCGGGGGGTGCATCACGGAAACTGTTTTTT. This codes for CASSRGSGGASRKLFF.

The chain recombines TRBV28 with TRBJ1-5; 8 bases fit TRBD1. This CDR3 has 13 amino acids. V shed 8 bases, J shed 3 bases, and the junction held 3 bases outside the gene matches. The germline V gene has CDR1 MDHEN and CDR2 SYDVKM. CDR3 in amino acids: CASATGDNQPQHF. The CDR3 DNA reads as TGTGCCAGCGCGACAGGGGACAATCAGCCCCAGCATTTT.

The rearrangement links TRBV12-5 to TRBJ2-5; D is possibly TRBD2 (6 bases). The CDR3 is 16 amino acids. Trimming took 6 bases from V and 7 from J, leaving 24 bases between them. CDR1 is LGHNT and CDR2 is FRNRAP in the germline V gene. The CDR3 nucleotides are TGTGCTAGTGGCTCTGAAGCGGGCAGGCCGGGCGTGACCCAGTACTTC. Its translation is CASGSEAGRPGVTQYF.

This clone was counted between two and nine times. V and J are TRBV19 and TRBJ1-2; 8 bases line up with TRBD1. CDR1 and CDR2 from the germline V gene are LNHDA and SQIVND (reference sequence). Unmatched junction bases numbered 8, after V lost 5 bases and J lost 0 bases. The length of the CDR3 is 16 residues. CDR3 in amino acids: CASSSRDRRPNYGYTF. In DNA, the CDR3 is TGTGCCAGTAGTTCCCGGGACAGGAGACCTAACTATGGCTACACCTTC.

This clone was detected only a few times. The V gene is TRBV9, the J gene TRBJ2-1; TRBD2 aligns across 9 bases. Looked up from germline, CDR1 is SGDLS and CDR2 is YYNGEE. The CDR3 contains 16 residues. The trim removed 0 bases at V and 2 bases at J, leaving 3 bases unmatched. CDR3 loop: CASSVVGGGAYNEQFF. The CDR3 DNA is TGTGCCAGCAGCGTAGTGGGCGGGGGGGCCTACAATGAGCAGTTCTTC.

The J gene is TRBJ2-1, the V gene TRBV9, with D possibly TRBD2 on 5 matching bases. Trimming cost V 2 bases and J 5 bases, with 8 bases left between them. CDR1 SGDLS and CDR2 YYNGEE come from the germline V gene. CDR3 length equals 13 residues. In DNA, the CDR3 is TGTGCCAGCAGCGTCGCCGGGGACAATGAGCAGTTCTTC. It is translated as CASSVAGDNEQFF.